Listed below are T cell receptor beta chains from one sample, sequenced in a study of PD-1 blockade in classical Hodgkin lymphoma. Clones were read by immunoSEQ multiplex PCR, and TCRdb kept only the in-frame ones, dropping some. The sample includes 30,000 to 40,000 clones, more than 85% of them seen just once. The input for sequencing was CD4+ T cells from blood, taken before the fourth cycle of nivolumab. Receptor source: a human donor with classical Hodgkin lymphoma. Each CDR3 is given with its conserved first and last residue. A D gene is named only where the DNA matches it firmly. Size values are once, few and many counts, or a class for expanded clones, and some rows have none.

TRBV19	.	TRBD2	TRBJ2-7	TGTGCCAGTAGCCCTTCCCTAGCGGCGAGCTCCTACGAGCAGTACTTC	CASSPSLAASSYEQYF
TRBV10-3	once	TRBD2	TRBJ2-3	TGTGCCCACGGGACTAGCGGTAGCACAGATACGCAGTATTTT	CAHGTSGSTDTQYF
TRBV10-3	once	TRBD1	TRBJ2-5	TGTGCCATCAGTCTCGGACAGGGGTGGGAGACCCAGTACTTC	CAISLGQGWETQYF
TRBV5-1	.	.	TRBJ2-3	TGCGCCAGCAGCCCGACCGGACAGTCCCCAGATACGCAGTATTTT	CASSPTGQSPDTQYF
TRBV6-6	.	TRBD1	TRBJ2-7	TGTGCCAGCAGTTTACAGGGGGTACGGCAGTACTTC	CASSLQGVRQYF
TRBV6-5	.	TRBD1	TRBJ2-7	TGTGCCAGCTGGGACAGGTCAGCCCCCTACGAGCAGTACTTC	CASWDRSAPYEQYF
TRBV5-1	.	TRBD1	TRBJ2-7	TGCGCCAGCAGCTTAGGGACAGGGGTCCTCTACGAGCAGTACTTC	CASSLGTGVLYEQYF
TRBV6-1	.	.	TRBJ2-6	TGTGCCAGTCAGAGCTCTGGGGCCAACGTCCTGACTTTC	CASQSSGANVLTF
TRBV20-1	once	.	TRBJ2-5	TGCAGGGCCCGGGACCGGGAGACCCAGTACTTC	CRARDRETQYF
TRBV29-1	.	TRBD1	TRBJ2-7	TGCAGCGTTGAGGGACAGGGAGTCTACGAGCAGTACTTC	CSVEGQGVYEQYF
TRBV2	once	.	TRBJ1-5	TGTGCCAGCAGTGAAATTATCCGGGCGTATAGCAATCAGCCCCAGCATTTT	CASSEIIRAYSNQPQHF
TRBV5-4	.	.	TRBJ2-1	TGTGCCAGCAGCTTGGGAGGGGAGGCCTACAATGAGCAGTTCTTC	CASSLGGEAYNEQFF
TRBV6-5	.	.	TRBJ2-7	TGTGCCAGCAGTGAACGGTACGAGCAGTACTTC	CASSERYEQYF
TRBV7-3	.	.	TRBJ1-1	TGTGCCAGCAGCTTAATGGGGGGTAAGGCTTTCTTT	CASSLMGGKAFF
TRBV18	.	.	TRBJ1-4	TGTGCCAGCTCGCAGGGAGTTCCAACTAATGAAAAACTGTTTTTT	CASSQGVPTNEKLFF
TRBV6-1	.	TRBD1	TRBJ2-1	TGTGCCAGCAGTGAAAGGGACAGGGTGGGCAATGAGCAGTTCTTC	CASSERDRVGNEQFF
TRBV11-2	.	.	TRBJ2-1	TGTGCCAGCAGTAATGGGGGGTACAATGAGCAGTTCTTC	CASSNGGYNEQFF
TRBV19	once	TRBD1	TRBJ1-2	TGTGCCAGTAGCCGGGACAGGACGAATAACTATGGCTACACCTTC	CASSRDRTNNYGYTF
TRBV5-1	.	.	TRBJ2-1	TGCGCCAGCAGCACTGACAGTTACAATGAGCAGTTCTTC	CASSTDSYNEQFF
TRBV28	.	.	TRBJ1-3	TGTGCCAGCAGCCAAGAACAGGGCTTCTCTGGAAACACCATATATTTT	CASSQEQGFSGNTIYF
TRBV2	.	TRBD2	TRBJ2-1	TGTGCCAGCGGGGGGGACTTCTCGGATGAGCAGTTCTTC	CASGGDFSDEQFF
TRBV5-6	.	.	TRBJ1-2	TGTGCCAGCAGCTTGGCGGGTCGGGGCTCTGGCTACACCTTC	CASSLAGRGSGYTF
TRBV7-9	.	TRBD1	TRBJ1-1	TGTGCCAGCAGCTCCGGGACAGCTTCGAACACTGAAGCTTTCTTT	CASSSGTASNTEAFF
TRBV5-4	.	TRBD2	TRBJ2-3	TGTGCCAGCAGCCCTGGGAAAAGGGGAGGGCTAACAGATACGCAGTATTTT	CASSPGKRGGLTDTQYF
TRBV5-1	.	TRBD1	TRBJ2-7	TGCGCCAGCAGCTTGCCGGGACAGTTCTACTACGAGCAGTACTTC	CASSLPGQFYYEQYF
TRBV5-1	.	TRBD2	TRBJ2-5	TGCGCCAGCCAGCCTAGCGGGCTACAAGAGACCCAGTACTTC	CASQPSGLQETQYF
TRBV7-6	.	TRBD1	TRBJ2-7	TGTGCCAGCAGCTATCGGACAGGGACCTACGAGCAGTACTTC	CASSYRTGTYEQYF
TRBV7-9	.	.	TRBJ2-1	TGTGCCACCGGGCGGGTGCCCGGTGAGCAGTTCTTC	CATGRVPGEQFF